Given below is one T cell receptor beta chain in context. This entry comes from a study of blood T cell repertoires in COVID-19. Overall study: COVID-19 samples, acute and convalescent, were from the United States, Italy and Spain. T cells, B-cell-depleted T cells, or PBMCs supplied cDNA or gDNA.

CDR1 and CDR2 (germline): SGHNT, YENEEA. Germline trimming cut 3 bases from V and 7 bases from J; bases unmatched to any gene: 13. The CDR3 sequence is 16 residues long. In the original processing: Estimates of nucleated cell counts were drawn from the amplification of reference gene primers. Sequencing used immunoSEQ multiplex PCR; TCRdb keeps in-frame clones, though not all of them. V, J and clone size are taken as reported in that table, and D and trimming were inferred from the DNA itself. This sample has fewer than 300,000 clones; approximately 77% occur once, and the top ten carry around 2.9%. What was sequenced was peripheral blood. The receptor's source is a woman between 18 and 29 years old with acute or convalescent COVID-19. This rearrangement joins TRBV11-3 to TRBJ1-1; 8 nucleotides line up with TRBD1. The CDR3 loop is CASSLNRDRTPHEAFF. CDR3 nucleotides: TGTGCCAGCAGCTTGAACCGGGACAGGACTCCTCATGAAGCTTTCTTT.